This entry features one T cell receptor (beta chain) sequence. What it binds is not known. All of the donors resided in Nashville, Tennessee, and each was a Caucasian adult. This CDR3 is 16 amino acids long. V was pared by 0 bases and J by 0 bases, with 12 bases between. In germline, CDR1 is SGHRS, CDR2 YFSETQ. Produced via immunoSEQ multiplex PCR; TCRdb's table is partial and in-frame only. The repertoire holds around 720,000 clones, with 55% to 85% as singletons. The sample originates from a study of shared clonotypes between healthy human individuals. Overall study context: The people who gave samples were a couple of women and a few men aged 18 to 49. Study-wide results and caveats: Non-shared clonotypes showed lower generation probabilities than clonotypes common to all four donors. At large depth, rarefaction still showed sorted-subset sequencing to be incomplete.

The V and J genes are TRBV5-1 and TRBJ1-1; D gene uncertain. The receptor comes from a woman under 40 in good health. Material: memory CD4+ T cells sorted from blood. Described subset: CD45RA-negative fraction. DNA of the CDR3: TGCGCCAGCAGCTTGGGAGAGTATGACATGAACACTGAAGCTTTCTTT. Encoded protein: CASSLGEYDMNTEAFF. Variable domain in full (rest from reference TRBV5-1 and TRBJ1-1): KAGVTQTPRYLIKTRGQQVTLSCSPISGHRSVSWYQQTPGQGLQFLFEYFSETQRNKGNFPGRFSGRQFSNSRSEMNVSTLELGDSALYLCASSLGEYDMNTEAFFGQGTRLTVV.